The rows below give T cell receptor beta chains drawn from one sample of a study of CD8 T cells in ankylosing spondylitis. TCRdb ran MiXCR on the 5' RACE reads and lists one entry per CDR3 protein. The sample has under 250,000 distinct CDR3 sequences, under 12% seen once. Input material: blood, either unsorted or a sorted T cell fraction (not recorded which). These receptors were collected from a male donor with ankylosing spondylitis or in good health (not recorded which). Each CDR3 is given with its conserved first and last residue.

v_gene,CDR3aa
TRBV20-1,CSARDLHGNTEAFF
TRBV12-3/TRBV12-4,CASSWTSGRGHEQFF
TRBV18,CASSPETDPNYGYTF
TRBV13,CASSYPSGGAGEQFF
TRBV29-1,CSVLPQGGYGYTF
TRBV20-1,CSARDWQGEETQYF
TRBV4-1,CASSQDDTGLAKNIQYF
TRBV28,CASSHETGQNYGYTF
TRBV9,CASSVQRVDTQYF
TRBV7-9,CAIPRDTEAFF
TRBV6-1,CASSDGTSLGLARRYF
TRBV20-1,CSARPAGGSTDTQYF
TRBV6-1,CASSEKRTGGKSPLHF
TRBV15,CATSTRTGTRINEKLFF
TRBV12-3/TRBV12-4,CASSPLAGGPGTQYF
TRBV7-9,CASSLPRVSGANVLTF
TRBV13,CASMRRTSGPDTQYF
TRBV5-1,CASSYETGLGELFF
TRBV30,CAWTTGTGTGANVLTF
TRBV12-3/TRBV12-4,CASSPGTGSNEQFF
TRBV5-1,CASSQDRAYNEQFF
TRBV12-3/TRBV12-4,CASSPSGTDTQYF
TRBV5-4,CASSWTSVNTGELFF
TRBV7-2,CASSSGQGSSYNEQFF
TRBV12-3/TRBV12-4,CASNLRGGGTGELFF
TRBV5-5,CASSWGWGQETQYF
TRBV12-3/TRBV12-4,CASSKDRGLEETQYF
TRBV5-5,CASSLGQGDYEQYF
TRBV7-8,CASSPGGGLLNTEAFF
TRBV20-1,CSARDSGSGANVLTF
TRBV6-1,CASTLRSGANTGELFF
TRBV30,CAWSGTVLGEQYF
TRBV20-1,CSARDRDRGTEAFF
TRBV30,CAWSVHEGKNEQFF
TRBV9,CASSALAGGTDTQYF
TRBV6-1,CASTRGRGMDTEAFF
TRBV5-1,CASSPGTSGDEQYF
TRBV7-2,CASSSVGSFNYGYTF
TRBV5-1,CASSLVAGGSYEQYF
TRBV20-1,CSARIQNNNEQFF
TRBV20-1,CSAREAGNTGELFF
TRBV7-9,CASSFFGAGINQPQHF
TRBV29-1,CSAQGAVRTEAFF
TRBV2,CASRLGGNEQFF
TRBV27,CTSSFRDRADTQYF
TRBV2,CASIWTGENEQFF
TRBV7-7,CASSRDVQETQYF
TRBV12-5,CASGLIISGTTYEQYF
TRBV27,CASSRGDEQYF
TRBV15,CATSRFGSGTLQETQYF
TRBV30,CAWSEDSYYGYTF
TRBV2,CASSEAPVTGELFF
TRBV6-1,CASSPGLPGNNEQFF